The source of this T cell receptor (beta chain) is a study of shared clonotypes between healthy human individuals. The study's findings and limits: Across subsets, estimated richness was generally greater for naive than for memory populations.

Naive CD8 cells, CD45RO-negative and positively selected for CCR7, excluded terminally differentiated effector memory CD45RA+ cells. This clone has only one observation. Its antigen is currently unknown. The same CDR3 can be traced to other DNA sequences in this sample. The CDR3 is 12 residues long. The germline V gene encodes CDR1 SQVTM and CDR2 ANQGSEA. After removal of 7 bases from V and 1 base from J, the junction contained 3 bases not matched to a gene. About 30,000 T cell genomes, or around 200 ng DNA, went into the sorted-subset replicate PCRs. In the authors' methods: ImmunoSEQ supplied junction-only sequences lacking quality scores, so filtering was different. Measured with immunoSEQ multiplex PCR; TCRdb has only the in-frame clones, and not every one. That table gives V, J and clone size, and the DNA gave D and trimming. Of about 2.1 million clones in the sample, around 95% are singletons; the top ten hold 1.5% to 2%.

This clonotype was sampled from a man aged 18-30 years in good health. Some clones in this sample may be carry-over from other donors' samples. The sequencing sample was made of naive CD8+ T cells from PBMCs. This rearrangement joins TRBV29-1 to TRBJ1-1; TRBD1 agrees at 7 bases. CDR3 in amino acids: CSGQGANTEAFF. CDR3 DNA: TGCAGCGGACAGGGAGCGAACACTGAAGCTTTCTTT.